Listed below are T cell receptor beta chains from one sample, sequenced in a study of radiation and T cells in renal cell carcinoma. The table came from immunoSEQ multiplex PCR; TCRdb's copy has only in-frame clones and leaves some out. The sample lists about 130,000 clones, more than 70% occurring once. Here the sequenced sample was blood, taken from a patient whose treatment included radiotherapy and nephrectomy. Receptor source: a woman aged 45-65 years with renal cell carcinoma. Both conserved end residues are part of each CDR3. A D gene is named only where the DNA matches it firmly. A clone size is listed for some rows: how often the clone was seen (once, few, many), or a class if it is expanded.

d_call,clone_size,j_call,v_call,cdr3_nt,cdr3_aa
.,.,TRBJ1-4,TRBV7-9,TGTGCCAGCAGCTTCAGGGTTGGAGAAAAACTGTTTTTT,CASSFRVGEKLFF
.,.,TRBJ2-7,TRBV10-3,TGTGCCATCAGTCAGGGCCTCCAAAGTGGCGAGCAGTACTTC,CAISQGLQSGEQYF
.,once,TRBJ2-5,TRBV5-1,TGCGCCAGCAGCCGAACACAAGAGACCCAGTACTTC,CASSRTQETQYF
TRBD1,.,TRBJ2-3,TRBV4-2,TGTGCCAGCAGCCAAGAAGACAGGGGCGTAGATACGCAGTATTTT,CASSQEDRGVDTQYF
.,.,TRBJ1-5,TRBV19,TGTGCCAGTAATACACTCGGGGGGCAGTATAGCAATCAGCCCCAGCATTTT,CASNTLGGQYSNQPQHF
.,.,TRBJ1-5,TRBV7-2,TGTGCCAGCAGCTTACAGGGCAATCAGCCCCAGCATTTT,CASSLQGNQPQHF
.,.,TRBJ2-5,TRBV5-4,TGTGCCAGCAGCTTGCAACTTGGGGGAGAGACCCAGTACTTC,CASSLQLGGETQYF
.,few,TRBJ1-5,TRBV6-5,TGTGCCAGCAGTTACTCAGAGGTCGGTCAGCCCCAGCATTTT,CASSYSEVGQPQHF
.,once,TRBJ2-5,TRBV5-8,TGTGCCAGCAGCCTCTCGGGGGATTTCCAAGAGACCCAGTACTTC,CASSLSGDFQETQYF
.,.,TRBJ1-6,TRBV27,TGTGCCAGCAGTTTCGGCCAGGGGCCCCTCCACTTT,CASSFGQGPLHF
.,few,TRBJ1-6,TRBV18,TGTGCCAGCTCCCCCCGCGGGGCAACGGAATCCTATAATTCACCCCTCCACTTT,CASSPRGATESYNSPLHF
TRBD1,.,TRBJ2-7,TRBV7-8,TGTGCCAGCAGACGAAACACAGGGGACGAGCAGTACTTC,CASRRNTGDEQYF
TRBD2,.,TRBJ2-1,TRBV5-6,TGTGCCAGCAGCAGGACTAGCGGAACCTTCTACAATGAGCAGTTCTTC,CASSRTSGTFYNEQFF
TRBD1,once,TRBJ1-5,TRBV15,TGTGCCACCAGCGGCCAAAGACAGGGCCTGAGGCCCCAGCATTTT,CATSGQRQGLRPQHF
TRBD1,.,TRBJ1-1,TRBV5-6,TGTGCCAGCAGCGTATGGACAGGGGCTCTGAACACTGAAGCTTTCTTT,CASSVWTGALNTEAFF
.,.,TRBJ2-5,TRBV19,TGTGCCAGTAGACTACAGGGATCCCAAGAGACCCAGTACTTC,CASRLQGSQETQYF
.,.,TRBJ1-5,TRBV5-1,TGCGCCAGCAGCGAGGGGAATAGCAATCAGCCCCAGCATTTT,CASSEGNSNQPQHF
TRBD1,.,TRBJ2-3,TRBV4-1,TGCGCCAGCAGACGGACAGGGGTAAGGGCGGATACGCAGTATTTT,CASRRTGVRADTQYF
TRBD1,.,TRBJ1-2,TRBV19,TGTGCCAGTAGTCGGGGACAGAACTATGGCTACACCTTC,CASSRGQNYGYTF
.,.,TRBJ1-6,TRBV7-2,TGTGCCAGCAGCTTACCCGACAGCGGTAATTCACCCCTCCACTTT,CASSLPDSGNSPLHF
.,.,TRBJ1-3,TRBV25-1,TGTGCCAGCAGTGAAACAGGCGTCTCTGGAAACACCATATATTTT,CASSETGVSGNTIYF
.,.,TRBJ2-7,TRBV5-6,TGTGCCAGCCGCTTGGGGGCAGGGGTCCACGAGCAGTACTTC,CASRLGAGVHEQYF
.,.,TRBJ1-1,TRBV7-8,TGTGCCAGCAGCCTTAATCGGGGAGCTAACACTGAAGCTTTCTTT,CASSLNRGANTEAFF
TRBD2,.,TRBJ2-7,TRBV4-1,TGCGCCAGCAGCCAAGTTGGACTAGCGGGGGGGACGCACTACGAGCAGTACTTC,CASSQVGLAGGTHYEQYF
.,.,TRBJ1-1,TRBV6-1,TGTGCCACCCGAAAGGGGGGGGAAGCTTTCTTT,CATRKGGEAFF
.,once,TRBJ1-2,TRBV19,TGTGCCAGTAGTATGGGGACGAACTATGGCTACACCTTC,CASSMGTNYGYTF
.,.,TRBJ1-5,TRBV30,TGTGCCTGGAGTACAGGGATTCCGCAGCCCCAGCATTTT,CAWSTGIPQPQHF
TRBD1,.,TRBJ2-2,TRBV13,TGTGCCAGCAGCTTTCTGTGGGGACAGGGGATAAACACCGGGGAGCTGTTTTTT,CASSFLWGQGINTGELFF
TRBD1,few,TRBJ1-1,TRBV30,TGTGCCTGGAGCCCCAAGACAGGGAGGGTCACTGAAGCTTTCTTT,CAWSPKTGRVTEAFF
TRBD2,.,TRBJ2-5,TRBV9,TGTGCCAGCAGCCTGGGACTAGCGGGGGCAGAGACCCAGTACTTC,CASSLGLAGAETQYF
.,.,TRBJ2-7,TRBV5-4,TGTGCCAGCAGCTCCGACGGTATCTACGAGCAGTACTTC,CASSSDGIYEQYF
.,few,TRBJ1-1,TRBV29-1,TGCAGCGTTGTGGGGACCATGAACACTGAAGCTTTCTTT,CSVVGTMNTEAFF
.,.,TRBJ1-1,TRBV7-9,TGTGCCAGCAGCTTAGCGGTCACAGCTATCGTTACTGAAGCTTTCTTT,CASSLAVTAIVTEAFF
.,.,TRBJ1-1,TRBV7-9,TGTGCCAGCAGCGCAACTGAAGCTTTCTTT,CASSATEAFF
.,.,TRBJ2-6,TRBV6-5,TGTGCCAGCACCGGACTGTTCTCTGGGGCCAACGTCCTGACTTTC,CASTGLFSGANVLTF
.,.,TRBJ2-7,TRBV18,TGTGCCAGCTCCTCCGGGGACACCACCTACGAGCAGTACTTC,CASSSGDTTYEQYF
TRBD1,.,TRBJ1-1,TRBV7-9,TGTGCCAGCAGTTCGGACAGGGGGGAGTACACTGAAGCTTTCTTT,CASSSDRGEYTEAFF
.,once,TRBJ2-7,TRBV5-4,TGTGCCAGCAGCTGGAAGCCCACAGGGAGTATAGGCTACGAGCAGTACTTC,CASSWKPTGSIGYEQYF
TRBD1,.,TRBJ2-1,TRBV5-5,TGTGCCAGCAGCCGAGCGGGACAGGGGGCCCATGAGCAGTTCTTC,CASSRAGQGAHEQFF
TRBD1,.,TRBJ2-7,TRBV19,TGTGCCAGTTCCCTTGGGGGACAGGTTTCCTACGAGCAGTACTTC,CASSLGGQVSYEQYF
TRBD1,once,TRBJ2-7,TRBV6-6,TGTGCCAGCAGTTACGGACAGGGGGCCTACGAGCAGTACTTC,CASSYGQGAYEQYF
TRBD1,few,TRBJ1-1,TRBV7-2,TGTGCCAGCAGCTTAGTACAGGGGACTGAAGCTTTCTTT,CASSLVQGTEAFF
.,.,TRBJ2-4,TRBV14,TGTGCCAGCAGCCAAGATGGACGGCCAGCCAAAAACATTCAGTACTTC,CASSQDGRPAKNIQYF
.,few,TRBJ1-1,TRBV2,TGTGCCAGCAGTGAAATCGCCGGTGGAGCTTTCTTT,CASSEIAGGAFF
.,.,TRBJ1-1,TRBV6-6,TGTGCCAGCAACCTCCCCTCCTCTGGGACTGAAGCTTTCTTT,CASNLPSSGTEAFF
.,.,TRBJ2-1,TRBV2,TGTGCCAGCTCGTTGAGTAATGAGCAGTTCTTC,CASSLSNEQFF
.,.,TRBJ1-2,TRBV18,TGTGCCAGCTCACACGGGATGAACTATGGCTACACCTTC,CASSHGMNYGYTF
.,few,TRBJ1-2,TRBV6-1,TGTGCCAGCAACCCCGAACAGGGCGGTGGCTATGGCTACACCTTC,CASNPEQGGGYGYTF
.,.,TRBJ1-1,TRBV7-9,TGTGCCAGCAGCTCACAGTGGGGGAATGCGAACACTGAAGCTTTCTTT,CASSSQWGNANTEAFF
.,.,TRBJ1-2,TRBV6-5,TGTGCCAGCAGTTACGTCCAGGCCGATGGCTACACCTTC,CASSYVQADGYTF
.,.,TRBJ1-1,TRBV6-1,TGTGCCAGCAGTGAAGCAGGGTCGGTGAACACTGAAGCTTTCTTT,CASSEAGSVNTEAFF
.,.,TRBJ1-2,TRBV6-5,TGTGCCAGCGGAAGCTCCGGACGGTATGGCTACACCTTC,CASGSSGRYGYTF